The clone carrying this T cell receptor beta chain occurred many times. Making TCR cDNA involved 5'RACE template switching, which added UMIs and a universal primer site. One entry per CDR3 protein, called by TCRdb with MiXCR from the 5' RACE reads. The sample includes tens of thousands of distinct CDR3 sequences, approximately 5.5% of them seen just once. The data derive from a study of T cells after yellow fever vaccination. In the study overall: Based on CD3, CD45RA, CCR7 and CD95, EM, EMRA, CM and Tscm memory subsets were sorted. Regarding the study as a whole: At under 98% for CD4 and about 91% for CD8, most primary-vaccination clones showed up again after the booster.

Germline loops: CDR1 SEHNR, CDR2 FQNEAQ (reference sequence). The CDR3 is made up of 16 amino acids. V was pared by 5 bases and J by 4 bases, with 20 bases between. This sequence was found in a man aged 18 to 30 who received the YFV17D yellow fever vaccine. Material: PBMCs, either bulk or a sorted T-cell subset (CD4+, CD8+, memory, or dextramer-sorted; not recorded which), obtained on the day of the yellow fever booster vaccination. This chain links TRBV7-9 with TRBJ1-1; perhaps TRBD1 as D (5 bases). The CDR3 reads CASSENRGSHRTEAFF. The CDR3 nucleotides are TGTGCCAGCAGCGAAAATCGGGGCAGTCATCGCACTGAAGCTTTCTTT.